The source of this TCR beta chain is a study of cytomegalovirus exposure and HLA in healthy donors (dated by TCRdb to 2016 to 2017). About the investigation overall: An earlier analysis of roughly 630 of the donors reported 250 to 350 Gb of sequence data and more than 90 million unique TCR beta sequences from 150 million to 200 million T cells. An early release covering some 640 HLA-typed donors comprised 300 to 350 gigabases of sequencing data and approximately 80 million unique TCR sequences. Of the roughly 400 genotyped donors, around 81% fell in the genetic ancestry cluster associated with self-reported Caucasian donors. The study aimed to test whether cataloging public T cell receptors could reveal signatures of past pathogen exposure. Using immunosequencing, the study profiled T cell repertoires from about 650 subjects and related those repertoires to cytomegalovirus serostatus. Besides the first cohort of more than 650 subjects, a separate validation cohort made up of about 120 different subjects was used. To predict cytomegalovirus infection status, the study combined high-throughput TCR immunosequencing, statistical association of individual TCRs with disease status, and machine learning. In a later analysis, previously published TCR beta repertoires from about 640 donors were re-analyzed and high-resolution HLA genotyping was added so that TCR occurrence patterns could be studied. The later analysis used no new phenotypic data to find candidate immune exposures, relying instead on TCR beta sequences and their occurrence across donors. In an earlier analysis of 587 of the donors, high-throughput TCR beta sequencing was used to judge whether each TCR beta V gene segment behaved as functional or pseudogenic. Donor age, sex, ethnicity and CMV serostatus were compiled together with the repertoire data. In a later genetic analysis, genome-wide SNP genotypes for about three fifths of the roughly 670 donors were used, and that subset was treated as a discovery cohort. All discovery cohort repertoires had been generated using a single sequencing platform. HLA typing included class I and class II loci at four-digit resolution. Typing coverage differed by locus: A, B, C, DRB1 and DQB1 were typed in about 629-630 donors, DQA1 in about 500, DPA1 in over 600, and DPB1 in approximately 450. Roughly five DR-DQ haplotypes were treated as single units for association and clustering because of strong linkage in the cohort. Among a few hundred genotyped donors of the cohort, an average of 235,054 unique TCR beta nucleotide sequences were sequenced per donor, roughly 20% of them non-productive. Study-wide conclusions, independent of this receptor: In an earlier analysis of approximately 590 of the donors, most TCR beta V segments appeared in productive rearrangements about 87% or about 30% of the time, broadly matching IMGT annotations. This cohort had only TCR beta chains sequenced, and the lack of alpha or paired-chain data limited which features could be detected. Assigning TCR associations to individual alleles was difficult when HLA alleles, especially DR and DQ, strongly co-occurred. A further reported finding was that TCR beta sequences accurately predicted the HLA-A and HLA-B alleles for most subjects in the first cohort. The authors suggested that the approach could potentially be generalized to other disease states and immunological phenotypes. A later genetic analysis associated a missense DCLRE1C variant with V-gene and J-gene trimming of TCR beta chains, and an independent cohort replicated the association. Compared with the approximately 670-donor mean, donors in an Asian-associated ancestry cluster had fewer N-insertions in productive TCRs, according to a later genetic analysis. A later analysis found that most CMV-associated TCR beta chains appeared HLA-restricted, with HLA associations seemingly driven largely by CMV exposure. Because HLA typing was missing for some donors at each locus, association tests included only the typed subset. The classifier was reported to diagnose cytomegalovirus status with high specificity and sensitivity in both the original cohort and the validation cohort. The study gave a list of about 160 TCR beta chains associated with cytomegalovirus. According to a later analysis, parvovirus B19, influenza, CMV and Epstein-Barr virus appeared linked to several top co-occurrence clusters. In a later analysis, HLA-associated TCR beta chains showed more clonal expansion and lower generation probabilities than non-associated chains that were equally common. The only immune exposure information available for the cohort was CMV serostatus. In vitro tests confirmed that a few of the cytomegalovirus-associated TCR beta chains recognize cytomegalovirus antigens. The 87-base-pair reads could not distinguish some IMGT-functional V segments, including TRBV6-2 and TRBV6-3, so those segments were excluded. At a false discovery rate of 0.05, a later analysis linked around 17,000 TCR beta sequences to specific HLA alleles. According to a later analysis, TCR association rates differed among HLA loci, with DRB1 alleles showing the most associated TCRs and HLA-C alleles showing the fewest. Because counts were too low, more than 15 rarely observed V segments, including chromosome 9 orphons, were left out of the earlier analysis of 587 of the donors. Correlated functional status among segregating V segments might be attributable to linkage disequilibrium, but an unknown experimental factor could not be ruled out. A cluster of highly shared sequence variants was judged likely to be a technical artifact of the sequencing pipeline. Presence/absence analyses assumed roughly uniform sequencing depth across donors, an assumption that may not hold. Across donors, most TCR sequences were observed very rarely, whereas some public TCRs were present in many individuals.

V and J are truncated by 1 base and 3 bases respectively, leaving an intervening sequence of 5 bases. Looking up the germline V gene (reference sequence) yields CDR1 PRHDT and CDR2 FYEKMQ. From cysteine to phenylalanine, the CDR3 is 13 amino acids long. Only the CDR3 DNA stays, 39 bases, in frame from base 1. The library relied on the immunoSEQ multiplex PCR assay. The multiplex PCR relied on a mix of 60 forward primers for TCR Vbeta segments and 13 reverse primers for TCR Jbeta segments. The CDR3 region of rearranged TCR beta genes was amplified from genomic DNA with a multiplex PCR assay. On the Illumina HiSeq System, the amplified TCR beta libraries were sequenced as 87-base-pair reads. The published analysis was carried out like this. In a later analysis, around 80 million unique TCR beta chains were counted across the 650 to 750 repertoires, and roughly 10 million of these chains were shared by at least two donors. A nearest-neighbor algorithm error-corrected the raw reads and collapsed the reads into unique sequences, merging closely related sequences to remove PCR and sequencing errors. CDR3 sequences were aligned to IMGT reference sequences to assign V, D and J gene segments. Each retained sequence needed at least a six-nucleotide match to both a V gene segment and a J gene segment. Rearrangements were called productive when the CDR3 lacked stop codons and stayed in frame with V and J; all others were non-productive. Following IMGT convention, CDR3 was defined as the stretch from the second conserved V-encoded cysteine up to the conserved J-encoded phenylalanine. In an earlier analysis of around 600 of the donors, sequences lacking an unambiguous match to a single V gene segment were excluded. An earlier analysis of fewer than 750 of the donors called V segments functional above 56.7% productive rearrangements and segregating when the between-donor standard deviation exceeded 5%. A statistical classification framework was built for diagnosing cytomegalovirus status from the catalog of TCR beta chain sequences. V and J gene assignment, in a later analysis, came from comparing TCR nucleotide sequences with IMGT/GENE-DB human TR gene sequences. In a later analysis, CDR3 sequences and most-parsimonious VDJ recombination scenarios were assigned using the TCRdist pipeline. In a later analysis, every TCR beta chain was defined by the combination of its CDR3 amino acid sequence and its V-gene family, and reads without a unique V-gene family were dropped. To address suspected cross-contamination and a sequencing artifact, a later analysis removed approximately 600 highly shared, low-generation-probability nucleotide sequences. For each public chain, a later analysis derived a clonal expansion index from normalized ranks of inferred template counts within each repertoire. A later analysis computed generation probabilities with a VDJ recombination model fitted to out-of-frame rearrangements, and checked the results against IGoR. In a later analysis, hypergeometric tests were used to score TCR-TCR, TCR-HLA and TCR-CMV co-occurrence, with a repertoire-size bias correction applied to TCR pairs. False discovery rates were estimated in a later analysis by permuting HLA or CMV assignments 20 times. In a later analysis, co-occurring TCRs were grouped using DBSCAN, with TCRdist sequence similarity added in when clustering inside HLA-allele-positive subsets. Repertoires with fewer than 30,000 or more than 120,000 public chains were left out of co-occurrence clustering, as were about five repertoires with anomalous nucleotide sharing. TCRdb obtained this table from immuneACCESS and retained in-frame rearrangements with V and J assigned. These tables miss some clones; where compared with another copy, unresolved V genes account for less than half of the shortfall, and the remainder is unexplained. The V and J calls and clone size are taken from that table; D and trimming were inferred from the DNA. The sample records approximately 180,000 clones, roughly 79% of which are singletons. Roughly 2.8% of the sample is in the top ten clones.

The cohort consisted of more than 650 healthy bone marrow donors. All cohort members were sampled while nominally healthy, although unrecorded immune exposures were likely present. The donor was CMV seronegative and was included in the group of under 450 seronegative cohort members. Each donor provided a peripheral blood sample, and peripheral blood mononuclear cells were used for TCR beta sequencing. Genomic DNA extraction from the blood cell samples was performed with the Qiagen DNeasy Blood Extraction Kit. This clone has just one count. Its antigen remains unidentified. Per-base qualities were not stored, and no clone one base away is much larger.

The specimen sequenced was PBMCs. The V and J genes are TRBV13 and TRBJ2-3, with the identity of the D gene unclear. This TCR came from a male donor in good health and CMV-seronegative. The nucleotide sequence is TGTGCCAGCAGCTTAGCGGTGACAGATACGCAGTATTTT. It specifies CASSLAVTDTQYF. With the rest looked up from the reference TRBV13 and TRBJ2-3 genes rather than sequenced, the full variable domain is AAGVIQSPRHLIKEKRETATLKCYPIPRHDTVYWYQQGPGQDPQFLISFYEKMQSDKGSIPDRFSAQQFSDYHSELNMSSLELGDSALYFCASSLAVTDTQYFGPGTRLTVL.